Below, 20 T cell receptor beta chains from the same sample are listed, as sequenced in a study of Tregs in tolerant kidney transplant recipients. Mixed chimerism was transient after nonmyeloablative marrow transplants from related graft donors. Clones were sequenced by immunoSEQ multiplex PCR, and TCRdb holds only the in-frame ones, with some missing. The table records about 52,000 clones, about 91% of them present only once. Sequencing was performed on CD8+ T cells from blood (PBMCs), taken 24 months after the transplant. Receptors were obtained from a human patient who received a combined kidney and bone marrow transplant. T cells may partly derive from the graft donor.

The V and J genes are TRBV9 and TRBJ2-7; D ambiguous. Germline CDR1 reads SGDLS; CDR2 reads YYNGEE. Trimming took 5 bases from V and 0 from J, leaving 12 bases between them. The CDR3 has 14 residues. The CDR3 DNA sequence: TGTGCCAGCAGTACCGGTTCGAGCTCCTACGAGCAGTACTTC. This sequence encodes CASSTGSSSYEQYF.

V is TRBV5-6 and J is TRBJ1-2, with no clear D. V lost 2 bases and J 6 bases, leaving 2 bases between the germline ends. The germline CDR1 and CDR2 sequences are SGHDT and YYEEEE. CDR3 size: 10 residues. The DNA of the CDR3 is TGTGCCAGCAGCTTCGATGGCTACACCTTC. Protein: CASSFDGYTF.

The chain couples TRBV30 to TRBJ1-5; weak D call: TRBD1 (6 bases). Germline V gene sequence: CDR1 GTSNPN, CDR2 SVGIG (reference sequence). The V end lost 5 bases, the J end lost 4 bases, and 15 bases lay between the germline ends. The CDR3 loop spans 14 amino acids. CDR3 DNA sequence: TGTGCCTGGTGGGCAGGGGTTGGAAATCAGCCCCAGCATTTT. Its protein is CAWWAGVGNQPQHF.

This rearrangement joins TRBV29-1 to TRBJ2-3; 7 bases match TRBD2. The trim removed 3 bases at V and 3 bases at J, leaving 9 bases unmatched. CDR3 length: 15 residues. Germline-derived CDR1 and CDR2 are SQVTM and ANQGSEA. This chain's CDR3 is CSVDSGGYKTDTQYF. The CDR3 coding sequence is TGCAGCGTTGACTCCGGGGGGTACAAGACAGATACGCAGTATTTT.

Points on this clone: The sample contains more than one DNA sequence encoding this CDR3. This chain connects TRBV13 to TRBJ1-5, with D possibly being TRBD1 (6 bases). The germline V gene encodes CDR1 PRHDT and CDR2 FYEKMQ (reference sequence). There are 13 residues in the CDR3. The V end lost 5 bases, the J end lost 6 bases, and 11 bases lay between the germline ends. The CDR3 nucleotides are TGTGCCAGCAGCGTACAGGGTACTCAGCCCCAGCATTTT. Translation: CASSVQGTQPQHF.

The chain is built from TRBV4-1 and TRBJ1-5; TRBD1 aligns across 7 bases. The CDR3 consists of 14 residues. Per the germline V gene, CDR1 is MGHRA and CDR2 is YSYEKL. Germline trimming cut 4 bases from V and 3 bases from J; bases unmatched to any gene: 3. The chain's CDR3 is CASSLGTANQPQHF. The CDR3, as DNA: TGCGCCAGCAGCCTTGGGACAGCCAATCAGCCCCAGCATTTT.

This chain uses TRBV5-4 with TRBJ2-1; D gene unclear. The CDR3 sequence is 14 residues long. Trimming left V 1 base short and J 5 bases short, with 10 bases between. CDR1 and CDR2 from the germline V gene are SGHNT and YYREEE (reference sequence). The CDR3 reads CASSLRSIDNEQFF. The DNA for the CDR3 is TGTGCCAGCAGCTTGAGATCTATTGACAATGAGCAGTTCTTC.

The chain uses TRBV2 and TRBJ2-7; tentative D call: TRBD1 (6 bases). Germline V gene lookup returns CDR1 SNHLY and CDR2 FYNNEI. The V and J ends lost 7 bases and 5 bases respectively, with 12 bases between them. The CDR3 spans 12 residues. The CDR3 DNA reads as TGTGCCAGCATCCAGGGGAAGGACGAGCAGTACTTC. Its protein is CASIQGKDEQYF.

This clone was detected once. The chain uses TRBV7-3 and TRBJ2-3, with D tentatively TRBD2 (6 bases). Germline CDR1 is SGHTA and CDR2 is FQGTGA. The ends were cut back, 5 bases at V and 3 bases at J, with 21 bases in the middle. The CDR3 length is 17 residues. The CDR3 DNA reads TGTGCCAGCAGCCCCCGGTCGGGGGACGGGGAGACAGATACGCAGTATTTT. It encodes CASSPRSGDGETDTQYF.

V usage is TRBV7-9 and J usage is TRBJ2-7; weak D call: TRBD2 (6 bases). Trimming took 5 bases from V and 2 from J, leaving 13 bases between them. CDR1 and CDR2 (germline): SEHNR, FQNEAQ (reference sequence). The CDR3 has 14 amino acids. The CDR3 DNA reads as TGTGCCAGCAGCACGACTAGTACCCCCTACGAGCAGTACTTC. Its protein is CASSTTSTPYEQYF.

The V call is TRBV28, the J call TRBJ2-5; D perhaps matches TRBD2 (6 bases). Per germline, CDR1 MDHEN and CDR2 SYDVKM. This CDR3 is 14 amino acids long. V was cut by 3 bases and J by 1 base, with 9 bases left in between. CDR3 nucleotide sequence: TGTGCCAGCAGTTTGGCGGGGTCCCAAGAGACCCAGTACTTC. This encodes CASSLAGSQETQYF.

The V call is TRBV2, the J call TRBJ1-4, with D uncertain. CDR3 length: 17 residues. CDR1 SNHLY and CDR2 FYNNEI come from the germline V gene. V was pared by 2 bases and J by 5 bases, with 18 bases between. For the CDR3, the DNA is TGTGCCAGCAGTGAATTCGGTGTTCCCAATCCAAATGAAAAACTGTTTTTT. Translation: CASSEFGVPNPNEKLFF.

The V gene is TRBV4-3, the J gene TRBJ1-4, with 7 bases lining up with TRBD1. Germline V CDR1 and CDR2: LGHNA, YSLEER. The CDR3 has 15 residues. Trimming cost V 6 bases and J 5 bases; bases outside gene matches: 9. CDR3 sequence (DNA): TGCGCCAGCAGTCCTAGACAGGGATCAAATGAAAAACTGTTTTTT. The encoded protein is CASSPRQGSNEKLFF.

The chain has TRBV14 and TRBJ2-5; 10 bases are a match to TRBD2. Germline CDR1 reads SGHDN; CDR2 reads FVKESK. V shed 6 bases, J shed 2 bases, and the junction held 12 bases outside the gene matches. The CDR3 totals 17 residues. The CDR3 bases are TGTGCCAGCAGTCTAGGCTTCACTAGCGGGGAACAAGAGACCCAGTACTTC. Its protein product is CASSLGFTSGEQETQYF.

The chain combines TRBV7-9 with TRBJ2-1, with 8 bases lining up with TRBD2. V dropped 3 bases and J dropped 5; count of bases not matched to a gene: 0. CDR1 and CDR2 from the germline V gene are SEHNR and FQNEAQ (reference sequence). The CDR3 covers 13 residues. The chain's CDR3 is CASSLGLDNEQFF. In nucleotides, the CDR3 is TGTGCCAGCAGCTTGGGACTAGACAATGAGCAGTTCTTC.

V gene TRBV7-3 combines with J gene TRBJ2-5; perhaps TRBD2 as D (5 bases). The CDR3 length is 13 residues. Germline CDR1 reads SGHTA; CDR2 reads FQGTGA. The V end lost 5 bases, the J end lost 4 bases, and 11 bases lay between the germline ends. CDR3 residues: CASSREGRETQYF. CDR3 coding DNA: TGTGCCAGCAGCCGCGAGGGTAGAGAGACCCAGTACTTC.

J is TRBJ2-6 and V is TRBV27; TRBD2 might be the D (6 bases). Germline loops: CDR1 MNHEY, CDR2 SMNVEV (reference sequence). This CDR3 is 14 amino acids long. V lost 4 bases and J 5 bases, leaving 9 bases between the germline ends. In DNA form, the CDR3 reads TGTGCCAGCAGTTATCGGACTAGGGCCAACGTCCTGACTTTC. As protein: CASSYRTRANVLTF.

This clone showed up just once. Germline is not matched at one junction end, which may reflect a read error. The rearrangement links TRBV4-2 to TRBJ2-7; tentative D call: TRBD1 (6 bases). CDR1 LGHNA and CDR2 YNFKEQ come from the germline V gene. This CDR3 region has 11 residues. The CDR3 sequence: CASSQDDRFVF. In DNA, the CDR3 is TGTGCCAGCAGCCAAGATGACAGGTTCGTGTTC.

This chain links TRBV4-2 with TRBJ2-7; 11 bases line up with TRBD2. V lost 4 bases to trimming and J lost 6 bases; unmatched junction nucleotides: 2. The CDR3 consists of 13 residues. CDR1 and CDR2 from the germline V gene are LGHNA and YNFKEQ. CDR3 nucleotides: TGTGCCAGCAGCCTCGGGACTAGCGGCGAGCAGTACTTC. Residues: CASSLGTSGEQYF.

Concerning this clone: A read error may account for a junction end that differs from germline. CDR3 in amino acids: CASSLDSGTGENF. In DNA form, the CDR3 reads TGTGCCAGCAGCTTAGATTCGGGGACAGGGGAGAACTTC. The chain carries TRBV11-2 and TRBJ2-4; TRBD1 matches 10 bases. CDR1 SGHAT and CDR2 FQNNGV come from the germline V gene. The CDR3 is 13 amino acids.